These T cell receptor beta chains were read from a single sample in a study of cytomegalovirus exposure and HLA in healthy donors. Clones were sequenced by immunoSEQ multiplex PCR, and TCRdb holds only the in-frame ones, with some missing. The table has about 89,000 clones, about 74% seen once. The sequencing sample was made of PBMCs. The receptors stem from a man aged 25-45 years in good health and CMV-seronegative. The CDR3 runs from the conserved cysteine through the conserved F or W. A D gene is named only where the DNA matches it firmly. A row's size may be missing; if present it is once, few, many or a size class.

CDR3 DNA: TGTGCCAGCAGCTCTGGACAGGGTGAGGCCTACGAGCAGTACTTC; CDR3 protein: CASSSGQGEAYEQYF; clone size: .; D gene: TRBD1; J gene: TRBJ2-7; V gene: TRBV28
CDR3 DNA: TGTGCCAGCAGCCAACTCCGATCGATGTCACCCCCTGTAGCTTTCTTT; CDR3 protein: CASSQLRSMSPPVAFF; clone size: .; D gene: .; J gene: TRBJ1-1; V gene: TRBV7-9
CDR3 DNA: TGTGCCAGCAGTAGACAGGGAAATTCACCCCTCCACTTT; CDR3 protein: CASSRQGNSPLHF; clone size: .; D gene: TRBD1; J gene: TRBJ1-6; V gene: TRBV27
CDR3 DNA: TGTGCCAGCAGCTTGGAAGCGGTAAAATCCTATGGCTACACCTTC; CDR3 protein: CASSLEAVKSYGYTF; clone size: few; D gene: .; J gene: TRBJ1-2; V gene: TRBV5-4
CDR3 DNA: TGTGCCAGCAGTGCAGGAACAGGGGGTTCCCAAGAGACCCAGTACTTC; CDR3 protein: CASSAGTGGSQETQYF; clone size: few; D gene: TRBD1; J gene: TRBJ2-5; V gene: TRBV2
CDR3 DNA: TGTGCCAGCAGCGCGACCATCCGGGAGCCCTACACAGATACGCAGTATTTT; CDR3 protein: CASSATIREPYTDTQYF; clone size: .; D gene: .; J gene: TRBJ2-3; V gene: TRBV9
CDR3 DNA: TGTGCCAGCAGCTCAGAGGACACTACCGGGGAGCTGTTTTTT; CDR3 protein: CASSSEDTTGELFF; clone size: .; D gene: .; J gene: TRBJ2-2; V gene: TRBV11-3
CDR3 DNA: TGCGCCAGCAGCGCCGGGACAGGGGGGAATGAAAAACTGTTTTTT; CDR3 protein: CASSAGTGGNEKLFF; clone size: .; D gene: TRBD1; J gene: TRBJ1-4; V gene: TRBV5-1
CDR3 DNA: TGTGCCAGCACCACGCTCGGGGACAAAAAGACCCAGTACTTC; CDR3 protein: CASTTLGDKKTQYF; clone size: .; D gene: .; J gene: TRBJ2-5; V gene: TRBV27
CDR3 DNA: TGTGCCAGCAGTGAGGGGACAGAGGGTTGGAGCGAGCAGTACTTC; CDR3 protein: CASSEGTEGWSEQYF; clone size: .; D gene: TRBD1; J gene: TRBJ2-7; V gene: TRBV6-1
CDR3 DNA: TGTGCCAGCATAAGCCGGGACAGGGGAGGTTCCTACGAGCAGTACTTC; CDR3 protein: CASISRDRGGSYEQYF; clone size: .; D gene: TRBD1; J gene: TRBJ2-7; V gene: TRBV2
CDR3 DNA: TGTGCCAGCAGCCAACTCACTAGCGGGGGGGCCTATGAGCAGTTCTTC; CDR3 protein: CASSQLTSGGAYEQFF; clone size: .; D gene: TRBD2; J gene: TRBJ2-1; V gene: TRBV14
CDR3 DNA: TGCGCCAGCAGCTTGACTAGCGGGGGACTCTCCGACTACAATGAGCAGTTCTTC; CDR3 protein: CASSLTSGGLSDYNEQFF; clone size: .; D gene: TRBD2; J gene: TRBJ2-1; V gene: TRBV5-1
CDR3 DNA: TGTGCCAGCAGTCCCACAGGGTACACCGGGGAGCTGTTTTTT; CDR3 protein: CASSPTGYTGELFF; clone size: .; D gene: .; J gene: TRBJ2-2; V gene: TRBV28
CDR3 DNA: TGTGCCACCAGGGCCCTGAATATGGATGAGCAGTTCTTC; CDR3 protein: CATRALNMDEQFF; clone size: once; D gene: .; J gene: TRBJ2-1; V gene: TRBV19
CDR3 DNA: TGTGCCTCACAGGGAACCTATGGCTACACCTTC; CDR3 protein: CASQGTYGYTF; clone size: .; D gene: .; J gene: TRBJ1-2; V gene: TRBV30
CDR3 DNA: TGTGCCAGCTCACCCCCTAGCGGGGAGGAGGGGTACAATGAGCAGTTCTTC; CDR3 protein: CASSPPSGEEGYNEQFF; clone size: .; D gene: TRBD2; J gene: TRBJ2-1; V gene: TRBV18
CDR3 DNA: TGTGCCAGCAGCCAAGCCACCGGGACAGGGTCCGAAAAACTGTTTTTT; CDR3 protein: CASSQATGTGSEKLFF; clone size: .; D gene: TRBD1; J gene: TRBJ1-4; V gene: TRBV4-2
CDR3 DNA: TGTGCCAGCAGCGCAGGGGGCCGGGTCACTGAAGCTTTCTTT; CDR3 protein: CASSAGGRVTEAFF; clone size: .; D gene: TRBD1; J gene: TRBJ1-1; V gene: TRBV6-1
CDR3 DNA: TGTGCCAGTAGTAAATTAACAGGGCCTGAAGCTTTCTTT; CDR3 protein: CASSKLTGPEAFF; clone size: .; D gene: .; J gene: TRBJ1-1; V gene: TRBV19
CDR3 DNA: TGTGCCAGCAGCTTAGGCAGGGGGGTGGGCGGCTACACCTTC; CDR3 protein: CASSLGRGVGGYTF; clone size: .; D gene: TRBD1; J gene: TRBJ1-2; V gene: TRBV7-2
CDR3 DNA: TGTGCCAGCAGTACTACTAGCGCCGGGAGCACAGATACGCAGTATTTT; CDR3 protein: CASSTTSAGSTDTQYF; clone size: .; D gene: TRBD2; J gene: TRBJ2-3; V gene: TRBV28
CDR3 DNA: TGTGCCAGCAGCAAGGGACAGGTCACTGAAGCTTTCTTT; CDR3 protein: CASSKGQVTEAFF; clone size: .; D gene: TRBD1; J gene: TRBJ1-1; V gene: TRBV6-5
CDR3 DNA: TGTGCCAGCAGGAGAATAAAGCAGGGGATCACTAATGAAAAACTGTTTTTT; CDR3 protein: CASRRIKQGITNEKLFF; clone size: .; D gene: .; J gene: TRBJ1-4; V gene: TRBV28
CDR3 DNA: TGTGCCAGCAGCTTAGATTGGCTAGCGGGGGCCTCCTACGAGCAGTACTTC; CDR3 protein: CASSLDWLAGASYEQYF; clone size: .; D gene: TRBD2; J gene: TRBJ2-7; V gene: TRBV11-2
CDR3 DNA: TGTGCCAGCAGCTTGGCAACGGGACTAGCGGTACCCCAGCAGTACTTC; CDR3 protein: CASSLATGLAVPQQYF; clone size: .; D gene: TRBD2; J gene: TRBJ2-7; V gene: TRBV5-4
CDR3 DNA: TGTGCCTGGAGTGGGGACAGGGGGACGAGGAGTGAAAAACTGTTTTTT; CDR3 protein: CAWSGDRGTRSEKLFF; clone size: .; D gene: TRBD1; J gene: TRBJ1-4; V gene: TRBV30
CDR3 DNA: TGCGCCAGCAGCTGGGGGACAGGGTACGATGGCTACACCTTC; CDR3 protein: CASSWGTGYDGYTF; clone size: .; D gene: TRBD1; J gene: TRBJ1-2; V gene: TRBV5-1
CDR3 DNA: TGTGCCAGCAGCCAACTAGCGGGGCAATCGCTCCAAGAGACCCAGTACTTC; CDR3 protein: CASSQLAGQSLQETQYF; clone size: once; D gene: TRBD2; J gene: TRBJ2-5; V gene: TRBV14
CDR3 DNA: TGTGCCAGCTCACCAAGGACAGGGGGGAACACCGGGGAGCTGTTTTTT; CDR3 protein: CASSPRTGGNTGELFF; clone size: .; D gene: TRBD1; J gene: TRBJ2-2; V gene: TRBV18
CDR3 DNA: TGTGCCAGTAGTTATCGTAGTTCCGGCGAGCAGTACTTC; CDR3 protein: CASSYRSSGEQYF; clone size: .; D gene: .; J gene: TRBJ2-7; V gene: TRBV19
CDR3 DNA: TGTGCCAGCTCACCAATGCAGGGAACTAATGAAAAACTGTTTTTT; CDR3 protein: CASSPMQGTNEKLFF; clone size: .; D gene: .; J gene: TRBJ1-4; V gene: TRBV18